The rows below give T cell receptor beta chains drawn from one sample of a study of human T cells and chemical hapten exposure. Each CDR3 protein gets one entry after TCRdb re-called the RACE reads with MiXCR. The data show nearly 350,000 distinct CDR3 sequences, under 9% seen once. This material consisted of whole blood, taken in connection with sensitization to the hapten diphenylcyclopropenone (DPC). The receptor source for this set is a woman under 30 with alopecia areata. Some clones in this sample may be carry-over from other donors' samples. Each CDR3 is given with its conserved first and last residue. A D gene is named only where the DNA matches it firmly. Size values are once, few and many counts, or a class for expanded clones, and some rows have none.

d_gene	v_gene	abundance	j_gene	CDR3aa	CDR3nt
.	TRBV20-1	few	TRBJ2-3	CSARGIRDSTDTQYF	TGCAGTGCTAGGGGGATTCGGGACTCCACAGATACGCAGTATTTT
TRBD2	TRBV28	few	TRBJ2-1	CASSPRTSGGAVERFF	TGTGCCAGCAGTCCCCGGACTAGCGGGGGGGCCGTCGAGCGGTTCTTC
TRBD2	TRBV6-5	.	TRBJ2-3	CASSYLAGGIDTQYF	TGTGCCAGCAGTTACCTAGCGGGGGGTATCGATACGCAGTATTTT
TRBD2	TRBV11-1	.	TRBJ2-6	CASSSGGAGANVLTF	TGTGCCAGCAGCTCGGGGGGTGCCGGGGCCAACGTCCTGACTTTC
.	TRBV7-6	.	TRBJ1-6	CASSFFQDSKNSPLHF	TGTGCCAGCAGCTTCTTTCAGGACAGTAAGAATTCACCCCTCCACTTT
.	TRBV6-2/TRBV6-3	.	TRBJ1-5	CASSYILEGNQPQHF	TGTGCCAGCAGTTATATCCTCGAAGGCAATCAGCCCCAGCATTTT
.	TRBV29-1	many	TRBJ2-3	CSVDLGPDTQYF	TGCAGCGTTGACTTGGGACCAGATACGCAGTATTTT
.	TRBV28	many	TRBJ2-4	CASMGRAKNIQYF	TGTGCCAGCATGGGGCGGGCCAAAAACATTCAGTACTTC
.	TRBV6-5	.	TRBJ1-6	CASNRGYDSPLHF	TGTGCCAGCAATAGGGGGTACGATTCACCCCTCCACTTT
.	TRBV5-8	.	TRBJ1-5	CASSLNPQQPQHF	TGTGCCAGCAGCTTGAACCCCCAACAGCCCCAGCATTTT
.	TRBV9	.	TRBJ2-3	CASSLRSGTDTQYF	TGTGCCAGCAGCCTCAGATCGGGCACAGATACGCAGTATTTT
.	TRBV6-5	.	TRBJ1-5	CASSDLRREQPQHF	TGTGCCAGCAGTGACCTCCGGAGGGAACAGCCCCAGCATTTT
TRBD2	TRBV6-5	.	TRBJ2-7	CASPPGGGYEQYF	TGTGCCAGCCCGCCGGGCGGGGGCTACGAGCAGTACTTC
.	TRBV4-3	few	TRBJ2-3	CASSLNSGFADTQYF	TGCGCCAGCAGCCTAAACTCAGGGTTTGCAGATACGCAGTATTTT
TRBD2	TRBV5-4	many	TRBJ2-1	CATGTSAYNEQFF	TGTGCCACCGGGACTAGCGCCTACAATGAGCAGTTCTTC
TRBD1	TRBV6-1	.	TRBJ1-1	CASSALGQGIITEAFF	TGTGCCAGCAGTGCCTTGGGACAGGGGATAATCACTGAAGCTTTCTTT
.	TRBV18	few	TRBJ1-4	CASSPGTEDEKLFF	TGTGCCAGCTCACCGGGGACCGAGGATGAAAAACTGTTTTTT
.	TRBV5-1	.	TRBJ2-6	CASSLILPLNSGANVLTF	TGCGCCAGCAGCTTGATATTGCCCCTGAACTCTGGGGCCAACGTCCTGACTTTC
.	TRBV7-2	many	TRBJ1-3	CASSLVGVSGNTIYF	TGTGCCAGCAGCTTAGTAGGAGTTTCTGGAAACACCATATATTTT
TRBD1	TRBV5-1	few	TRBJ2-3	CASSSTGPGDTQYF	TGCGCCAGCAGCTCGACAGGGCCGGGGGATACGCAGTATTTT
.	TRBV25-1	.	TRBJ1-1	CASGDRGGAFF	TGTGCCAGCGGAGATCGTGGGGGGGCTTTCTTT
.	TRBV5-6	few	TRBJ1-6	CASSLATDTFSYNSPLHF	TGTGCCAGCAGCTTGGCCACAGATACCTTCTCCTATAATTCACCCCTCCACTTT
.	TRBV10-3	many	TRBJ2-7	CAIRRSLMGEQYF	TGTGCCATCAGACGGTCATTGATGGGCGAGCAGTACTTC
.	TRBV20-1	.	TRBJ1-5	CSASLYRPVNYSNQPQHF	TGCAGTGCTAGTCTTTACCGTCCAGTAAACTATAGCAATCAGCCCCAGCATTTT
.	TRBV29-1	many	TRBJ2-7	CSVDLSAGPNYEQYF	TGCAGCGTTGATTTGTCGGCAGGACCTAACTACGAGCAGTACTTC
.	TRBV28	.	TRBJ1-5	CASSSPGLEQPQHF	TGTGCCAGCAGTTCGCCTGGATTAGAGCAGCCCCAGCATTTT
.	TRBV6-5	.	TRBJ2-2	CASSYDRNTGELFF	TGTGCCAGCAGTTACGACAGGAACACCGGGGAGCTGTTTTTT
.	TRBV28	.	TRBJ2-5	CASRSGYEQETQYF	TGTGCCAGCAGATCAGGGTACGAACAAGAGACCCAGTACTTC
.	TRBV5-5	many	TRBJ2-1	CASRESGRSSYNEQFF	TGTGCCAGCAGGGAGAGCGGGCGAAGCTCCTACAATGAGCAGTTCTTC
.	TRBV24-1	few	TRBJ1-3	CATSDLSGNTIYF	TGTGCCACCAGTGATTTATCCGGAAACACCATATATTTT
TRBD1	TRBV4-3	.	TRBJ2-3	CASSQVYPDRGTQYF	TGCGCCAGCAGCCAAGTATACCCTGACAGGGGGACGCAGTATTTT
TRBD1	TRBV12-3/TRBV12-4	many	TRBJ2-7	CASSLARDSYEQYF	TGTGCCAGCAGCTTGGCCCGGGACAGCTACGAGCAGTACTTC
.	TRBV29-1	.	TRBJ1-1	CSVANMNTEAFF	TGCAGCGTTGCGAACATGAACACTGAAGCTTTCTTT
.	TRBV9	many	TRBJ2-2	CASSQGNGGELFF	TGTGCCAGCAGCCAGGGAAATGGCGGGGAGCTGTTTTTT
.	TRBV12-3/TRBV12-4	.	TRBJ2-7	CASSLSYGFSYEQYF	TGTGCCAGCAGTTTGAGTTATGGGTTCTCCTACGAGCAGTACTTC
TRBD1	TRBV10-3	few	TRBJ2-4	CAISVGQGAAKNIQYF	TGTGCCATCAGTGTTGGACAGGGGGCAGCCAAAAACATTCAGTACTTC
.	TRBV7-9	.	TRBJ1-1	CASSTGTAEAFF	TGTGCCAGCAGTACGGGGACCGCTGAAGCTTTCTTT
TRBD1	TRBV6-6	.	TRBJ1-1	CASSHPGQGVRTEAFF	TGTGCCAGCAGTCATCCGGGACAGGGGGTGAGGACTGAAGCTTTCTTT
.	TRBV4-1	few	TRBJ2-6	CASSQSRAGNSGANVLTF	TGCGCCAGCAGCCAATCAAGGGCCGGAAACTCTGGGGCCAACGTCCTGACTTTC
.	TRBV29-1	few	TRBJ1-5	CSVLQGNQPQHF	TGCAGCGTGCTACAGGGAAATCAGCCCCAGCATTTT
.	TRBV29-1	few	TRBJ2-5	CSVAGSQETQYF	TGCAGCGTGGCGGGGAGCCAAGAGACCCAGTACTTC
.	TRBV4-3	.	TRBJ2-6	CASSQDGGAGANVPTF	TGCGCCAGCAGCCAAGATGGGGGGGCTGGGGCCAACGTCCCGACTTTC
.	TRBV10-3	many	TRBJ2-7	CAISESTVRSYEQYF	TGTGCCATCAGTGAGTCTACAGTCCGGTCCTACGAGCAGTACTTC
TRBD2	TRBV12-3/TRBV12-4	many	TRBJ2-1	CASSLAGRAGSSYNEQFF	TGTGCCAGCAGTTTAGCTGGGCGAGCGGGGTCCTCCTACAATGAGCAGTTCTTC
TRBD2	TRBV5-5	.	TRBJ2-5	CASSFGLAGGQETQYF	TGTGCCAGCAGCTTTGGGCTAGCGGGGGGGCAAGAGACCCAGTACTTC
.	TRBV7-6	.	TRBJ2-2	CASSLGGLTGELFF	TGTGCCAGCAGCTTAGGGGGTCTAACCGGGGAGCTGTTTTTT
.	TRBV27	few	TRBJ2-3	CASSFREWGGSTDTQYF	TGTGCCAGCAGTTTTAGGGAGTGGGGTGGTAGCACAGATACGCAGTATTTT
TRBD1	TRBV4-1	few	TRBJ2-6	CASSQRQGATSGANVLTF	TGCGCCAGCAGCCAAAGACAGGGGGCCACCTCTGGGGCCAACGTCCTGACTTTC
.	TRBV6-5	few	TRBJ1-3	CASRSLPLSSGNTIYF	TGTGCCAGCAGATCCCTCCCCTTGAGCTCTGGAAACACCATATATTTT
TRBD2	TRBV20-1	many	TRBJ2-1	CSASGGEDEQFF	TGCAGTGCTAGCGGGGGGGAGGATGAGCAGTTCTTC
TRBD2	TRBV4-2	few	TRBJ2-3	CASSQTLLGLAGGGDTQYF	TGTGCCAGCAGCCAAACACTGTTGGGACTAGCGGGGGGTGGAGATACGCAGTATTTT
.	TRBV6-5	.	TRBJ1-6	CASSTGTGSSPLHF	TGTGCCAGCAGCACCGGTACAGGTAGTTCACCCCTCCACTTT
.	TRBV4-1	many	TRBJ2-1	CASSLRREDEQFF	TGCGCCAGCAGCCTGAGGCGTGAGGATGAGCAGTTCTTC
.	TRBV5-4	few	TRBJ2-7	CASSQGRDLYEQYF	TGTGCCAGCAGCCAGGGCAGGGATCTTTACGAGCAGTACTTC
.	TRBV7-9	.	TRBJ1-1	CASSLALGANTEAFF	TGTGCCAGCAGCTTAGCGTTAGGAGCGAACACTGAAGCTTTCTTT
TRBD1	TRBV7-2	few	TRBJ1-6	CASSLVGGQGFDSPLHF	TGTGCCAGCAGCTTAGTTGGCGGACAGGGGTTTGATTCACCCCTCCACTTT